The clone carrying this TCR beta chain was observed many times. What it binds is not known. TCRdb ran MiXCR on the reads and lists one entry per CDR3 protein. The sample contains around 300,000 distinct CDR3 sequences, 25% of which appear only once. Deletions cut 5 bases from V and 0 bases from J, with 11 bases between. This CDR3 is 15 amino acids long. This entry comes from a study of T cell repertoires in cytomegalovirus infection. The chain joins TRBV12-3 or TRBV12-4 to TRBJ2-1; weak D call: TRBD2 (6 bases). This TCR was sampled from a human donor in good health (CMV status not recorded). Some clones in this sample may be carry-over from other donors' samples. The material sequenced was cultured PBMCs, taken from culture after CMV antigen stimulation. The CDR3 coding sequence is TGTGCCAGCAGTCCGGTAGCGGTCTCCTACAATGAGCAGTTCTTC. Translation: CASSPVAVSYNEQFF.